This T cell receptor (beta chain) emerged from a study of T-cell memory formation after mild COVID-19. Sample barcodes and UMIs were carried by the TCR alpha and TCR beta cDNA libraries that 5'RACE generated with constant-segment primers. One entry per CDR3 protein results from TCRdb running MiXCR on the 5' RACE reads. Altogether fewer than 250,000 distinct CDR3 sequences are present, roughly 15% being singletons, with the ten largest covering over 2%. General study points: Balance between CD4 and CD8 was seen in clones contracting day 15 to 85, and a CD4+ lean was seen in later expanders.

As concerns this clonotype: The target antigen is unknown.

CDR3 length: 15 residues. The V and J ends lost 5 bases and 5 bases, in that order; junction bases with no gene match: 8. Germline V gives CDR1 SGHNT, CDR2 YENEEA. This sequence joins TRBV11-3 and TRBJ2-3; the match to TRBD2 covers 9 bases. The clonotype was recovered from an adult woman who had mild COVID-19 (a few samples of this study predate the infection). Cell type and time point are not known. Sequenced material: PBMCs or a T cell subset sorted from them (not recorded which). As DNA, the CDR3 is TGTGCCAGCAGCCTTAGCGGGAGCCTTCTAGATACGCAGTATTTT. This sequence encodes CASSLSGSLLDTQYF.